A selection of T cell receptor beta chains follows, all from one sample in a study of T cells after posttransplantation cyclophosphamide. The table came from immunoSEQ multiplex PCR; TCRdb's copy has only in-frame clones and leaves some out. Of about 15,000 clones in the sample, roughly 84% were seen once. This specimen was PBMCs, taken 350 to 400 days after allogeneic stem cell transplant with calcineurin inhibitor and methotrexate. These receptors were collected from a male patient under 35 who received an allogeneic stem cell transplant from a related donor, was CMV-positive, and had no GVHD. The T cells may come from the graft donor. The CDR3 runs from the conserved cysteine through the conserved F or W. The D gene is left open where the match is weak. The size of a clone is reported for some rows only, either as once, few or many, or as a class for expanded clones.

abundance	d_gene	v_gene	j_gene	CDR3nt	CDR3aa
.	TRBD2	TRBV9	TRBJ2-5	TGTGCCAGCAGCGTAAGCGGGAGGCCCCAAGAGACCCAGTACTTC	CASSVSGRPQETQYF
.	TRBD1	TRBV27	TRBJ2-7	TGTGCCAGCAGCAACGGACAGGACTACGAGCAGTACTTC	CASSNGQDYEQYF
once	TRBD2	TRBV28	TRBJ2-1	TGTGCCAGCAGTTTAACTAGCGGGGGTTACAATGAGCAGTTCTTC	CASSLTSGGYNEQFF
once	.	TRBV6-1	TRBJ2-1	TGTGCCAGCAGTGAATATATGGGGGCGCAAAATGAGCAGTTCTTC	CASSEYMGAQNEQFF
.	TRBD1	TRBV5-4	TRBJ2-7	TGTGCCAGCAGCACACAGGGGGGCTACATATACGAGCAGTACTTC	CASSTQGGYIYEQYF
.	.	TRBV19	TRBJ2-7	TGTGCCAGTAGTATAGCGGGAGAATACTACGAGCAGTACTTC	CASSIAGEYYEQYF
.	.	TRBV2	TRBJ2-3	TGTGCCAGCAGCTCCCAGAGCACAGATACGCAGTATTTT	CASSSQSTDTQYF
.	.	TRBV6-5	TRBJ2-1	TGTGCCAGCAGTTCCAGCGGAGGGAGTGAGCAGTTCTTC	CASSSSGGSEQFF
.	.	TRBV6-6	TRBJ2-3	TGTGCCAGCAGTTACTCCCCTAGCACAGATACGCAGTATTTT	CASSYSPSTDTQYF
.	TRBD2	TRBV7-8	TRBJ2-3	TGTGCCAGCAGCTCTCTAGCGGGAGGGCCCCTAGATACGCAGTATTTT	CASSSLAGGPLDTQYF
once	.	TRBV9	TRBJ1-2	TGTGCCAGCAGCGTACTCCTTGAGGGGGGGGCGGTCGGCTACACCTTC	CASSVLLEGGAVGYTF
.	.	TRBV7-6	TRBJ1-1	TGTGCCAGCAGCAGACGGGAGTCCGGAATAGGTGAAGCTTTCTTT	CASSRRESGIGEAFF
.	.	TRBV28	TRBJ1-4	TGTGCCAGCACCGTGGGGGGGGCAAGTGAAAAACTGTTTTTT	CASTVGGASEKLFF
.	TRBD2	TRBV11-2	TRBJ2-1	TGTGCCAGCAGCTTAAGGACTAGCGGTAGCTCCTACAATGAGCAGTTCTTC	CASSLRTSGSSYNEQFF
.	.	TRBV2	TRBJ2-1	TGTGCCACTCATCAAAACACCCCCCCCAGTGAGCAGTTCTTC	CATHQNTPPSEQFF
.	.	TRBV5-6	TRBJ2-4	TGTGCCAGCAGCTTTAAGTGGACTGAGGCCAAAAACATTCAGTACTTC	CASSFKWTEAKNIQYF
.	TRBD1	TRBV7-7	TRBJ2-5	TGTGCCAGCAGCTCGACAGGGAACGTCCAAGAGACCCAGTACTTC	CASSSTGNVQETQYF
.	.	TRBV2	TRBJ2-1	TGTGCCAGCTCCCAGGGGTTGGGGTACGGTGAGCAGTTCTTC	CASSQGLGYGEQFF
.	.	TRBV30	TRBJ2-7	TGTGCCTCAACGGGTCTTTCGCCCAGCGAGCAGTACTTC	CASTGLSPSEQYF
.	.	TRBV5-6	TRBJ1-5	TGTGCCAGCAGCTTCGAAAGCAGGGCGGATCAGCCCCAGCATTTT	CASSFESRADQPQHF
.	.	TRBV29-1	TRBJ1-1	TGCAGCGTTTATGAGGGGAACACTGAAGCTTTCTTT	CSVYEGNTEAFF
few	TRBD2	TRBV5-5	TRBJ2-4	TGTGCCAGCAGCCAAGGGGATGCTAGCGGGAACCTAGCCAAAAACATTCAGTACTTC	CASSQGDASGNLAKNIQYF
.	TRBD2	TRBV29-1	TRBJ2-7	TGCAGCGTTCGCACCAGCGGGAGGGGCTACGAGCAGTACTTC	CSVRTSGRGYEQYF
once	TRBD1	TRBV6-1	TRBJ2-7	TGTGCCAGCAGTAGGACAGGAACCTACGAGCAGTACTTC	CASSRTGTYEQYF
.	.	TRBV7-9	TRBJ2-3	TGTGCCAGCAGGTCGGCGGGAGATACGCAGTATTTT	CASRSAGDTQYF
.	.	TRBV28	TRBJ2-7	TGTGCCAGCAGTTTAGGGGCCGGGAGCGAGCAGTACTTC	CASSLGAGSEQYF
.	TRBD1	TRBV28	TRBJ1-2	TGTGCCAGCAGTTTAAGCGGCCAGGGGGCATATGGCTACACCTTC	CASSLSGQGAYGYTF
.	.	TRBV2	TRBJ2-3	TGTGCCAGCAGCGGGGGTGGCGGTAACACAGATACGCAGTATTTT	CASSGGGGNTDTQYF
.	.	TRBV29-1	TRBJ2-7	TGCAGCGTTGCCTTAGCGAACGTGGGAGTCGAGCAGTACTTC	CSVALANVGVEQYF
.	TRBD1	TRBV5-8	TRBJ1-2	TGTGCCAGCAGCCAAACAGGGGGCAGGGATGGCTACACCTTC	CASSQTGGRDGYTF
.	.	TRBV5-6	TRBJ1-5	TGTGCCAGCAGCTCATTCAATCAGCCCCAGCATTTT	CASSSFNQPQHF
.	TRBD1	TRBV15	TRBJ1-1	TGTGCCACCAGCAGTGGACAGGGGGCGTGGGGCACTGAAGCTTTCTTT	CATSSGQGAWGTEAFF
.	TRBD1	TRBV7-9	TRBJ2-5	TGTGCCAGCAGCATAGACAGGGGGCTTTGGGAGACCCAGTACTTC	CASSIDRGLWETQYF
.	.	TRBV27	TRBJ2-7	TGTGCCAGCAGTTTCTTGGCAGGGTTGAACGAGCAGTACTTC	CASSFLAGLNEQYF
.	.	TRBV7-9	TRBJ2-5	TGTGCCAGCAGCTTGGGGCAGGGTGGGCGGCAAGAGACCCAGTACTTC	CASSLGQGGRQETQYF
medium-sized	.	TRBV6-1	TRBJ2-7	TGTGCCAGCAGTGAACAAGAGGAAGCGGGCTACGAGCAGTACTTC	CASSEQEEAGYEQYF
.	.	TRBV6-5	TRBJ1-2	TGTGCCAGCAGCTCCACAGGTCTGGTGAGGGGCTACACCTTC	CASSSTGLVRGYTF
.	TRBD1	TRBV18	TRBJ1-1	TGTGCCAGCTCACCACCGAACAGGGGGGGAACTGAAGCTTTCTTT	CASSPPNRGGTEAFF
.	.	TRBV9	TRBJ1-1	TGTGCCAGCAGCCTCCACCCCGTGCGTTCTGAAGCTTTCTTT	CASSLHPVRSEAFF
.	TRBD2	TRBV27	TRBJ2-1	TGTGCCAGCAGCCGACTAGCGGGAGAGGGCTTGAGTGAGCAGTTCTTC	CASSRLAGEGLSEQFF
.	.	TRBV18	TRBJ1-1	TGTGCCAGCTCACCACGGTTCGTAGACACCAAGACCGAAGCTTTCTTT	CASSPRFVDTKTEAFF
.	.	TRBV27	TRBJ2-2	TGTGCCAGCAGTTTAGAGGGACGGGAGCGGGTCGGGGAGCTGTTTTTT	CASSLEGRERVGELFF
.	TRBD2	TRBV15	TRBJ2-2	TGTGCCACCAGCAGAGATGGGAGGGTTACCGGGGAGCTGTTTTTT	CATSRDGRVTGELFF
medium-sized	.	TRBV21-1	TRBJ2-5	TGTGCCAGCAGCAAAGTTGGCCCCCCCCAAGAGACCCAGTACTTC	CASSKVGPPQETQYF
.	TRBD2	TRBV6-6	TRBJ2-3	TGTGCCAGCAGTTCCCCTTCGGGGGGGACGCAGTATTTT	CASSSPSGGTQYF
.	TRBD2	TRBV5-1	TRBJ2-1	TGCGCCAGCAGCTCGGGACTAGCGGTCTACAGTGAGCAGTTCTTC	CASSSGLAVYSEQFF
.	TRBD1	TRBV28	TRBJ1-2	TGTGCCAGCAGTTTAATGGGGGACAGCCTCTCTGACTATGGCTACACCTTC	CASSLMGDSLSDYGYTF
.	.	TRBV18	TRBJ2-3	TGTGCCAGCTCACCACAAAGGGGCCACACAGATACGCAGTATTTT	CASSPQRGHTDTQYF
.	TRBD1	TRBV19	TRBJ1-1	TGTGCCAGTAGTTCCACGGGACAGAATATGAACACTGAAGCTTTCTTT	CASSSTGQNMNTEAFF
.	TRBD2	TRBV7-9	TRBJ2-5	TGTGCCAGCAGCCCCCCCGGGCGGGAGGTCCAAGAGACCCAGTACTTC	CASSPPGREVQETQYF
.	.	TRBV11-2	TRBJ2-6	TGTGCCAGCAGCCCCTACAGCTCTGGGGCCAACGTCCTGACTTTC	CASSPYSSGANVLTF
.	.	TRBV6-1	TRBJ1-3	TGTGCCAGCAGTTCCAGGGAAGGCACTGGAAACACCATATATTTT	CASSSREGTGNTIYF
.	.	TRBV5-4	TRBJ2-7	TGTGCCAGCAGTTTCAGCGGTGTCTCCTACGAGCAGTACTTC	CASSFSGVSYEQYF
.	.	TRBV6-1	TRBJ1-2	TGTGCCAGCAGTGAAACTCAGGGCTATGGCTACACCTTC	CASSETQGYGYTF
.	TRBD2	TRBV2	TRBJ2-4	TGTGCCAGCAGTGGAATAGCGGGAAGACTAGCCAAAAACATTCAGTACTTC	CASSGIAGRLAKNIQYF
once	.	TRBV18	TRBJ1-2	TGTGCCAGCTCACTATCCGGGACAAATTACTATGGCTACACCTTC	CASSLSGTNYYGYTF
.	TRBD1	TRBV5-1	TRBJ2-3	TGCGCCAGCAGCTTGTATCAGGGGGCAATAGATACGCAGTATTTT	CASSLYQGAIDTQYF
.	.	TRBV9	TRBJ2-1	TGTGCCAGCGCGCCAAGCAGAGGTGAGCAGTTCTTC	CASAPSRGEQFF